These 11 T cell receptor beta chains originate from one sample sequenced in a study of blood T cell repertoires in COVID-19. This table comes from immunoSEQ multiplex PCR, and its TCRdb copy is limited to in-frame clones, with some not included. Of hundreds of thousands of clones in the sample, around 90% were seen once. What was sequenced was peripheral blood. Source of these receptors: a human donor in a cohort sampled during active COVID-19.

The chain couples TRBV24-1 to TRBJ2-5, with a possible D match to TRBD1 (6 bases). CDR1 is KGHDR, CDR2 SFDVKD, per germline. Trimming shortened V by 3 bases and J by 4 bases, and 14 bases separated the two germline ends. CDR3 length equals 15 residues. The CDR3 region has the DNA TGTGCCACCAGTGATCAGACAGGTCCTGGAGAGACCCAGTACTTC. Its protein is CATSDQTGPGETQYF.

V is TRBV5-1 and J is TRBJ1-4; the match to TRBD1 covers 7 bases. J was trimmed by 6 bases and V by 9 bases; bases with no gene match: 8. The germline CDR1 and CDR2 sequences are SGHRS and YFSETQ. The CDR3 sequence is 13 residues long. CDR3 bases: TGCGCCACCAGGACAGGCGGCGATGAAAAACTGTTTTTT. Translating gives CATRTGGDEKLFF.

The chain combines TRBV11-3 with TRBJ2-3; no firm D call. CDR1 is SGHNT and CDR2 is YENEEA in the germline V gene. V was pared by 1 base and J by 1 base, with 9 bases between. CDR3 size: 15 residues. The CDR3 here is CASSLGGAGTDTQYF. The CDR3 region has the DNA TGTGCCAGCAGCTTAGGAGGCGCCGGCACAGATACGCAGTATTTT.

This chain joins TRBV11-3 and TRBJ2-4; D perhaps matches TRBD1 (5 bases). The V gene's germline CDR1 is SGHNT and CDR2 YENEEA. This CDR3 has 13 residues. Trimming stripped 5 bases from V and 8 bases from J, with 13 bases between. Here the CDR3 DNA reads TGTGCCAGCAGCCCCCCCCGCAGGGACATTCAGTACTTC. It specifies CASSPPRRDIQYF.

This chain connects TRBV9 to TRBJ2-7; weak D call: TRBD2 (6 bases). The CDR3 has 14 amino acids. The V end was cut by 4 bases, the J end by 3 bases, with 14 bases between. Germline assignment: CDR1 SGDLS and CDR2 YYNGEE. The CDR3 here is CASSPSGLGYEQYF. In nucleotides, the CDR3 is TGTGCCAGCAGCCCTTCGGGACTTGGCTACGAGCAGTACTTC.

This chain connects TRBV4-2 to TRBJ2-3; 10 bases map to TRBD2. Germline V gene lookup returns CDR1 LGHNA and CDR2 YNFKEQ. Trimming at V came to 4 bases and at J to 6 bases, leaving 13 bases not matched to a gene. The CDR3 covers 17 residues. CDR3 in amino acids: CASSLRGSGGALDTQYF. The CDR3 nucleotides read TGTGCCAGCAGCCTCCGGGGGAGCGGGGGGGCATTGGATACGCAGTATTTT.

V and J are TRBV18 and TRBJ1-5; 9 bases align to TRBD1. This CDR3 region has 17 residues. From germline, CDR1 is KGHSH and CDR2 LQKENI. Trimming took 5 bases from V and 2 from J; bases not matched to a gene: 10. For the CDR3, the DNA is TGTGCCAGCTCAGCGACGGACAGGGGAGGAGGCAATCAGCCCCAGCATTTT. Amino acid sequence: CASSATDRGGGNQPQHF.

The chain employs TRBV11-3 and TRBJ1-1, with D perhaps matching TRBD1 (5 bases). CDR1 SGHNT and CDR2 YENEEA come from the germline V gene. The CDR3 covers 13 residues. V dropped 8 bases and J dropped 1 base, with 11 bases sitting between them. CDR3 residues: CASGQGANTEAFF. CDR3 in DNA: TGTGCCAGCGGCCAGGGCGCGAACACTGAAGCTTTCTTT.

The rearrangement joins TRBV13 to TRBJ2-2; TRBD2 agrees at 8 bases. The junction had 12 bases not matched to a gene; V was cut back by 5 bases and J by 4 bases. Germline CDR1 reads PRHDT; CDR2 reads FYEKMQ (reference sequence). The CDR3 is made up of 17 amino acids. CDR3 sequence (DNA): TGTGCCAGCAGCCCTCTTCTGGCGGGGGGCCGCACCGGGGAGCTGTTTTTT. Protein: CASSPLLAGGRTGELFF. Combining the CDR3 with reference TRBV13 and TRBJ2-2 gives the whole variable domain AAGVIQSPRHLIKEKRETATLKCYPIPRHDTVYWYQQGPGQDPQFLISFYEKMQSDKGSIPDRFSAQQFSDYHSELNMSSLELGDSALYFCASSPLLAGGRTGELFFGEGSRLTVL.

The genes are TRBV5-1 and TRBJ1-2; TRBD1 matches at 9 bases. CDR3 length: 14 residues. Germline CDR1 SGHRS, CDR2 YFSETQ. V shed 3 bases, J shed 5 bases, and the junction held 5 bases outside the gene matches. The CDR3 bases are TGCGCCAGCAGCTGGACAGGGGTTAAGTATGGCTACACCTTC. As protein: CASSWTGVKYGYTF.

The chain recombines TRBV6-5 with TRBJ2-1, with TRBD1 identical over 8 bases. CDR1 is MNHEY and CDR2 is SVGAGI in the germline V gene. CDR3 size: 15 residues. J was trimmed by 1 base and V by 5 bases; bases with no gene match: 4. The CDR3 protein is CASSLQGGSYNEQFF. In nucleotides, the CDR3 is TGTGCCAGCAGTCTACAGGGGGGATCCTACAATGAGCAGTTCTTC.